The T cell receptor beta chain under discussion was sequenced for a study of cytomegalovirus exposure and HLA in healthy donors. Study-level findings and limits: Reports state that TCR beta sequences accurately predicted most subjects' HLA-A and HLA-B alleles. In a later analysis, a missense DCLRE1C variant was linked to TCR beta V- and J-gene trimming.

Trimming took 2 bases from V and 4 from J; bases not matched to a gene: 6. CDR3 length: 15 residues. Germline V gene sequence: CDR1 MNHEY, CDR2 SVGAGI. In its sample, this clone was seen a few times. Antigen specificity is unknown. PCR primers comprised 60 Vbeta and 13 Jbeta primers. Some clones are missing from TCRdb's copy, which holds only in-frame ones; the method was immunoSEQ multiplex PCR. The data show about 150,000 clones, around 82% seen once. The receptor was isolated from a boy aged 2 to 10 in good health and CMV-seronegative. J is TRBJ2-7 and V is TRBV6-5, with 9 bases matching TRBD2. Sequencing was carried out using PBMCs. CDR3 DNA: TGTGCCAGCAGTTACAAGGGTAGCGGGAGTTACGAGCAGTACTTC. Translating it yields CASSYKGSGSYEQYF.